This T cell receptor (beta chain) was found in a study of glioma-infiltrating T cells after dendritic cell vaccination. Produced via immunoSEQ multiplex PCR; TCRdb's table is partial and in-frame only. The table has approximately 92,000 clones, approximately 80% seen once. This sample's time point: after dendritic cell vaccination, including at tumor progression/relapse. Only patients with spare fresh-frozen tumor and over two years of follow-up were included. Points from the study as a whole: Higher pretreatment TIL content predicted longer progression-free time and survival.

Comments on this clone: Its target is unknown.

The germline CDR1 and CDR2 sequences are MNHEY and SVGAGI. The CDR3 is made up of 15 amino acids. V shed 5 bases and J 2 bases; nucleotides not matched to a gene: 5. This chain uses TRBV6-5 with TRBJ2-1; 8 bases align to TRBD2. The source was blood, collected after dendritic cell vaccination. This TCR was recovered from a human donor with glioblastoma. This CDR3 is CASSPPGLAYNEQFF. The CDR3 DNA is TGTGCCAGCAGTCCCCCGGGACTAGCCTACAATGAGCAGTTCTTC.